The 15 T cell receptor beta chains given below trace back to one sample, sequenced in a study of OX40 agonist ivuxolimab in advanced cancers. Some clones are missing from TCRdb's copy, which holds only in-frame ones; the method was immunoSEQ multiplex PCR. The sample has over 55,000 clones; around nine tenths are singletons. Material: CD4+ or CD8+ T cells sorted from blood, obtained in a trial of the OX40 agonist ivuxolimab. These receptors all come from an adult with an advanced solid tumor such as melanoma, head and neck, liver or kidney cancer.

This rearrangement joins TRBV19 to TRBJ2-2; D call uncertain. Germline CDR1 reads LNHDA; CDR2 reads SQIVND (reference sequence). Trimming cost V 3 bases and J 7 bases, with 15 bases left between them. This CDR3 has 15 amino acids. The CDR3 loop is CASSIPGSRGGELFF. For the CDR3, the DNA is TGTGCCAGTAGTATTCCCGGGTCCAGAGGCGGGGAGCTGTTTTTT. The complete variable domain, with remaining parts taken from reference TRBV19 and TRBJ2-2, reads DGGITQSPKYLFRKEGQNVTLSCEQNLNHDAMYWYRQDPGQGLRLIYYSQIVNDFQKGDIAEGYSVSREKKESFPLTVTSAQKNPTAFYLCASSIPGSRGGELFFGEGSRLTVL.

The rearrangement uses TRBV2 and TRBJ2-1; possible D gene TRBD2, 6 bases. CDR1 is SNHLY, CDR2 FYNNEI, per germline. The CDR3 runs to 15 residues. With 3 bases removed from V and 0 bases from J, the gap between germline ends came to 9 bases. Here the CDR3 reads CASSETGGSYNEQFF. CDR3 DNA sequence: TGTGCCAGCAGTGAGACCGGGGGCTCCTACAATGAGCAGTTCTTC. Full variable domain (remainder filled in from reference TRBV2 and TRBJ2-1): EPEVTQTPSHQVTQMGQEVILRCVPISNHLYFYWYRQILGQKVEFLVSFYNNEISEKSEIFDDQFSVERPDGSNFTLKIRSTKLEDSAMYFCASSETGGSYNEQFFGPGTRLTVL.

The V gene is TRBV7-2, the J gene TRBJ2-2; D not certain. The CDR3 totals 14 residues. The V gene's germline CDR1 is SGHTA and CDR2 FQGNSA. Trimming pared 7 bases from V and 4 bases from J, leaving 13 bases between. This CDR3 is CASIPRSGTGELFF. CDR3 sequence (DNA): TGTGCCAGCATCCCCAGATCCGGCACCGGGGAGCTGTTTTTT.

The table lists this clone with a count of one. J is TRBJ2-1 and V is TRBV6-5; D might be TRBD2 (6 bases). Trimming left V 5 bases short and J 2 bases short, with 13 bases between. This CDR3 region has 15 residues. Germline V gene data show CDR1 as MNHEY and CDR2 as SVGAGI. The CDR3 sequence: CASSTTGDPYNEQFF. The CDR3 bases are TGTGCCAGCAGTACCACGGGAGATCCCTACAATGAGCAGTTCTTC.

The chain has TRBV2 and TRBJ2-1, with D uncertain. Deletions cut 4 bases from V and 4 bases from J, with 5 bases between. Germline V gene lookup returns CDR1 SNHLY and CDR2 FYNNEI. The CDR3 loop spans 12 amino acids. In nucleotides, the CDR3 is TGTGCCAGCAGTGCAGGATACAATGAGCAGTTCTTC. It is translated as CASSAGYNEQFF.

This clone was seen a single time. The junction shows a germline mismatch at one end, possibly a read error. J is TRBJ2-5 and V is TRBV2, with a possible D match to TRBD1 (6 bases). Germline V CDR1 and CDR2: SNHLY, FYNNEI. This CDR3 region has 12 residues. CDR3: CASSEGWAYRDF. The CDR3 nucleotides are TGTGCCAGCAGTGAGGGGTGGGCCTACAGGGACTTC.

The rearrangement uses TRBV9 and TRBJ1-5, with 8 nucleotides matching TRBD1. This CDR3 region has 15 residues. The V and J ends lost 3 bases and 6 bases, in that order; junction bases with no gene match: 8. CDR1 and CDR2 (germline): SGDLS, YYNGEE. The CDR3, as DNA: TGTGCCAGCAGCGCCGGACAGGGTACGGGTCAGCCCCAGCATTTT. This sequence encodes CASSAGQGTGQPQHF.

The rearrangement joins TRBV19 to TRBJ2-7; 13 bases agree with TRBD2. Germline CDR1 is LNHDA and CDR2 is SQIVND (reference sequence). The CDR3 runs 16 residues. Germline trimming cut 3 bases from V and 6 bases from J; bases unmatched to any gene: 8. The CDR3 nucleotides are TGTGCCAGTAGTATTCGGGGACTAGCGGGGCCCCGCGAGCAGTACTTC. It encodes CASSIRGLAGPREQYF.

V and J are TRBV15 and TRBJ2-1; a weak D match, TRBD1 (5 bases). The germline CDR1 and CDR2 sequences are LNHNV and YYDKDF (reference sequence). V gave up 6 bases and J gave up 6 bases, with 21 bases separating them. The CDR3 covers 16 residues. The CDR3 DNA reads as TGTGCCACCAGAGGAAGCCAGGGCCCCGGTCGCAATGAGCAGTTCTTC. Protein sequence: CATRGSQGPGRNEQFF. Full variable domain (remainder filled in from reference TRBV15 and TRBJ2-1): DAMVIQNPRYQVTQFGKPVTLSCSQTLNHNVMYWYQQKSSQAPKLLFHYYDKDFNNEADTPDNFQSRRPNTSFCFLDIRSPGLGDTAMYLCATRGSQGPGRNEQFFGPGTRLTVL.

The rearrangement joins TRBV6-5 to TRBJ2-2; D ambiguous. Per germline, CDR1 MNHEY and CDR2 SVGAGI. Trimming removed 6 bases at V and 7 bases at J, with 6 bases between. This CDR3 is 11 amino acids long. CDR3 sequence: CASRSIGELFF. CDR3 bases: TGTGCCAGCAGGAGTATCGGGGAGCTGTTTTTT.

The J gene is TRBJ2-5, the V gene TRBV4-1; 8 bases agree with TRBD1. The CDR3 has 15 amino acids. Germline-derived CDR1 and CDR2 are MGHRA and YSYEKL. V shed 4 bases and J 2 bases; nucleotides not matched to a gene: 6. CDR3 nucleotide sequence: TGCGCCAGCAGCCTATTCGGGACAGGACAAGAGACCCAGTACTTC. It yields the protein CASSLFGTGQETQYF.

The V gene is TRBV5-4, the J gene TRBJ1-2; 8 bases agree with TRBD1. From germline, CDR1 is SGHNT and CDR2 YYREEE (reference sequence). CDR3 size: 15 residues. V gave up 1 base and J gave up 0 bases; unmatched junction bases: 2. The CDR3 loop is CASSLPGQANYGYTF. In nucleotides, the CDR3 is TGTGCCAGCAGCTTGCCGGGACAGGCTAACTATGGCTACACCTTC.

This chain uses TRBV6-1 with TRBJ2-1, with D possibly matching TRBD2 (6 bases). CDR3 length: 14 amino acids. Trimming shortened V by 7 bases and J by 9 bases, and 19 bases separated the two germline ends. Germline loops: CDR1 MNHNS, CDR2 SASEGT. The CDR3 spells CASTDLAPKGEQFF. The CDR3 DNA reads TGTGCCAGCACCGACCTAGCGCCAAAGGGTGAGCAGTTCTTC.

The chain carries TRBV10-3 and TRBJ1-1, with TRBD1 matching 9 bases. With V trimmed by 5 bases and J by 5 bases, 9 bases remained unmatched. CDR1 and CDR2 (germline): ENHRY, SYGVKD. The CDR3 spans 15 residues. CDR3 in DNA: TGTGCCATCAGTCCGGGACAGGGCGTTAGGACTGAAGCTTTCTTT. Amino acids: CAISPGQGVRTEAFF.

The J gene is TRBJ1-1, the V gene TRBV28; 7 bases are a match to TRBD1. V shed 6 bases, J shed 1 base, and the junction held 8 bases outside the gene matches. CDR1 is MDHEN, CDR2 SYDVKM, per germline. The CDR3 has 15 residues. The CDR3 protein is CASSRSGTANTEAFF. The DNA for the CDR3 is TGTGCCAGCAGCCGCTCCGGGACAGCGAACACTGAAGCTTTCTTT.